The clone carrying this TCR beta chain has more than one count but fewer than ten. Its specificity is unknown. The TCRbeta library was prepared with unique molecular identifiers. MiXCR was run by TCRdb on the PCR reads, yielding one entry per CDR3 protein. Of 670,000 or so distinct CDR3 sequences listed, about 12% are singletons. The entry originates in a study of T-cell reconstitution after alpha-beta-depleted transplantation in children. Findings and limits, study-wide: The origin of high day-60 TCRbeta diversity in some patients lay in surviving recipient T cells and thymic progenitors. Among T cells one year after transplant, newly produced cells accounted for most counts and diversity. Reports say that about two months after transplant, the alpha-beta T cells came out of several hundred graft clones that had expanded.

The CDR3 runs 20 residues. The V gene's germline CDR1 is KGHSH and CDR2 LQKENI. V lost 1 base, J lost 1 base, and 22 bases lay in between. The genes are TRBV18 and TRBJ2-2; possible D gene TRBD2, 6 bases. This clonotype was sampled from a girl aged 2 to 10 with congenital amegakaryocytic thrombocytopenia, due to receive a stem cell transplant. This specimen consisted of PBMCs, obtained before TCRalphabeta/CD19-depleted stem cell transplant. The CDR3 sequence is CASSPLLVQITGVNTGELFF. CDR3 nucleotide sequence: TGTGCCAGCTCACCACTCCTAGTCCAAATCACGGGAGTGAACACCGGGGAGCTGTTTTTT.